The rows below give T cell receptor beta chains drawn from one sample of a study of T cells in Graves' hyperthyroidism and ophthalmopathy. A single record per CDR3 protein comes from TCRdb applying MiXCR to the multiplex PCR reads. Found here are about 690,000 distinct CDR3 sequences, around a sixth of them singletons; the top ten hold around 15%. Sequencing used blood. These TCRs come from a man aged 50-59 years with Graves' hyperthyroidism. Each CDR3 is given with its conserved first and last residue. A D gene is named only where the DNA matches it firmly. Some rows have no size entry. The others give once, few or many, or a class for an expanded clone.

D gene	V gene	J gene	clone size	CDR3 protein	CDR3 DNA
.	TRBV27	TRBJ2-5	many	CASSRRSQETQYF	TGTGCCAGCAGTCGACGGAGCCAAGAGACCCAGTACTTC
.	TRBV10-3	TRBJ2-7	many	CATGTNYYYEQYF	TGTGCCACCGGGACAAACTACTATTACGAGCAGTACTTC
TRBD2	TRBV20-1	TRBJ2-1	many	CRARPAGSDEQFF	TGCAGAGCCAGGCCAGCGGGGAGCGATGAGCAGTTCTTC
TRBD2	TRBV7-2	TRBJ2-3	many	CASSTGLAGLTDTQYF	TGTGCCAGCAGCACGGGACTAGCGGGTCTCACAGATACGCAGTATTTT
.	TRBV19	TRBJ2-3	many	CASGSASRPGSTDTQYF	TGTGCCAGCGGATCCGCCAGCCGGCCGGGGTCCACAGATACGCAGTATTTT
TRBD2	TRBV4-1	TRBJ2-1	few	CASSHFGLAPGQFF	TGCGCCAGCAGCCATTTCGGACTAGCTCCGGGGCAGTTCTTC
TRBD2	TRBV10-2	TRBJ2-1	few	CASSVGGGPEQFF	TGCGCCAGCAGTGTCGGGGGGGGGCCAGAGCAGTTCTTC
.	TRBV6-2/TRBV6-3	TRBJ1-1	many	CASSYVASLSTEAFF	TGTGCCAGCAGTTATGTGGCGTCCTTGAGCACTGAAGCTTTCTTT
.	TRBV5-1	TRBJ1-1	few	CASSLALAAISTEAFF	TGCGCCAGCAGCTTGGCCTTGGCAGCTATCTCCACTGAAGCTTTCTTT
TRBD1	TRBV3-1	TRBJ1-2	many	CASSQDLDRGSDYGYTF	TGTGCCAGCAGCCAAGATCTGGACAGGGGATCGGACTATGGCTACACCTTC
.	TRBV7-2	TRBJ2-5	many	CASSPGTVRETQYF	TGTGCCAGCAGCCCCGGGACCGTAAGGGAGACCCAGTACTTC
.	TRBV27	TRBJ1-1	.	CASSQIPTGNEAFF	TGTGCCAGCAGTCAGATCCCTACAGGAAATGAAGCTTTCTTT
.	TRBV6-5	TRBJ2-5	many	CASSYSEPQVGETQYF	TGTGCCAGCAGTTACTCGGAGCCCCAAGTAGGAGAGACCCAGTACTTC
TRBD1	TRBV3-1	TRBJ1-1	.	CASSQWDRQREAFF	TGTGCCAGCAGCCAATGGGACAGGCAAAGGGAAGCTTTCTTT
TRBD2	TRBV28	TRBJ2-2	.	CASALTTSGMNTGELFF	TGTGCCAGCGCTCTCACGACTAGCGGGATGAACACCGGGGAGCTGTTTTTT
.	TRBV6-1	TRBJ1-2	few	CASPTGINGGYTF	TGTGCCAGCCCGACTGGGATTAACGGCGGCTACACCTTC
.	TRBV24-1	TRBJ2-2	many	CATSESRAQGTGELFF	TGTGCCACCAGTGAGAGTCGGGCCCAAGGCACCGGGGAGCTGTTTTTT
.	TRBV2	TRBJ1-1	many	CASSVSQGGTEAFF	TGTGCCAGCAGTGTCTCTCAGGGCGGCACTGAAGCTTTCTTT
.	TRBV3-1	TRBJ2-7	many	CASSPTGLTGRSYEQYF	TGTGCCAGCAGCCCGACGGGACTGACAGGTCGCTCCTACGAGCAGTACTTC
.	TRBV6-1	TRBJ2-3	few	CASSGLQGNTDTQYF	TGTGCCAGCAGCGGACTTCAGGGAAACACAGATACGCAGTATTTT
.	TRBV7-3	TRBJ2-1	few	CASSLVPQQGDEQFF	TGTGCCAGCAGCTTAGTCCCCCAACAGGGCGATGAGCAGTTCTTC
.	TRBV12-3/TRBV12-4	TRBJ2-7	few	CASRNTGSSYEQYF	TGTGCCAGCCGAAATACCGGCAGCTCCTACGAGCAGTACTTC
.	TRBV28	TRBJ1-1	few	CASIISRSTEAFF	TGTGCCAGCATCATAAGTCGTAGCACTGAAGCTTTCTTT
.	TRBV7-9	TRBJ1-1	many	CASSLDPDGKAFF	TGTGCCAGCAGCTTAGATCCCGACGGAAAAGCTTTCTTT
TRBD1	TRBV4-1	TRBJ1-1	.	CASSQDRGHRPEAFF	TGCGCCAGCAGCCAAGACAGGGGGCATCGCCCTGAAGCTTTCTTT
TRBD2	TRBV11-2	TRBJ2-1	few	CASSPDSGVYNEQFF	TGTGCCAGCAGCCCAGACAGCGGGGTTTACAATGAGCAGTTCTTC
TRBD2	TRBV6-2/TRBV6-3	TRBJ2-3	few	CASTQGSLAGGWGTDTQYF	TGTGCCAGCACCCAAGGATCGTTAGCGGGAGGTTGGGGCACAGATACGCAGTATTTT
TRBD1	TRBV19	TRBJ2-7	many	CASSMTPGGEQYF	TGTGCCAGTAGTATGACTCCAGGGGGCGAGCAGTACTTC
.	TRBV6-1	TRBJ2-7	.	CASESESYEQYF	TGTGCCAGCGAATCGGAATCCTACGAGCAGTACTTC
.	TRBV6-2/TRBV6-3	TRBJ1-1	.	CASSWTGRQLEAFF	TGTGCCAGCAGTTGGACGGGACGTCAACTGGAAGCTTTCTTT
TRBD1	TRBV5-5	TRBJ2-1	few	CASSLSTGKIYEQFF	TGTGCCAGCAGCTTGTCGACAGGGAAGATTTATGAGCAGTTCTTC
.	TRBV25-1	TRBJ2-2	few	CAIPPRATGELFF	TGTGCCATCCCGCCCAGGGCCACCGGGGAGCTGTTTTTT
.	TRBV4-1	TRBJ2-3	once	CASSQGPSGTDTQYF	TGCGCCAGCAGCCAAGGGCCTAGCGGCACAGATACGCAGTATTTT
.	TRBV5-1	TRBJ2-1	.	CASSLGPGSQFF	TGCGCCAGCAGCTTGGGCCCGGGTTCGCAGTTCTTC
.	TRBV10-3	TRBJ2-2	many	CAISDQRERASRELFF	TGTGCCATCAGTGATCAGAGGGAGAGGGCCTCCCGGGAGCTGTTTTTT
.	TRBV28	TRBJ1-5	few	CASKGQNQPQHF	TGTGCCAGCAAGGGACAAAATCAGCCCCAGCATTTT
TRBD1	TRBV7-2	TRBJ1-1	many	CASSLRRGQGATEAFF	TGTGCCAGCAGCTTGAGGAGGGGACAGGGGGCCACTGAAGCTTTCTTT
TRBD1	TRBV6-6	TRBJ2-5	many	CASSYSTGTALQETQYF	TGTGCCAGCAGTTACTCGACCGGGACAGCGCTCCAAGAGACCCAGTACTTC
TRBD1	TRBV19	TRBJ1-1	.	CASSMRAGTDMNTEAFF	TGTGCCAGTAGTATGCGGGCCGGGACAGACATGAACACTGAAGCTTTCTTT
.	TRBV6-1	TRBJ1-2	few	CASSERDGANYGYTF	TGTGCCAGCAGTGAAAGGGACGGAGCTAACTATGGCTACACCTTC
TRBD1	TRBV25-1	TRBJ2-1	few	CASSGRTGSANEQFF	TGTGCCAGCAGCGGTCGGACAGGGTCGGCCAATGAGCAGTTCTTC
TRBD1	TRBV20-1	TRBJ2-7	.	CSAAGQGHEQYF	TGCAGTGCCGCGGGACAGGGTCACGAGCAGTACTTC
.	TRBV2	TRBJ2-2	many	CASRDGANTGELFF	TGTGCCAGCAGGGACGGCGCGAACACCGGGGAGCTGTTTTTT
.	TRBV7-2	TRBJ2-1	many	CASTLGFNEQFF	TGTGCCAGCACATTGGGATTCAATGAGCAGTTCTTC
.	TRBV20-1	TRBJ1-5	.	CSASRLYSNQPQHF	TGCAGTGCTTCCCGCCTCTATAGCAATCAGCCCCAGCATTTT
.	TRBV28	TRBJ1-1	many	CASSSPQDTEAFF	TGTGCCAGCAGTTCACCCCAGGACACTGAAGCTTTCTTT
.	TRBV7-6	TRBJ1-1	.	CASSLEGGVGSTEAFF	TGTGCCAGCAGCTTAGAAGGTGGCGTGGGGAGCACTGAAGCTTTCTTT
TRBD1	TRBV20-1	TRBJ2-7	.	CSARSRTGTYEQYF	TGCAGTGCTAGGTCGCGGACAGGAACCTACGAGCAGTACTTC
TRBD1	TRBV7-2	TRBJ2-7	many	CASSLGTGVYEQYF	TGTGCCAGCAGCTTGGGGACAGGGGTATACGAGCAGTACTTC
.	TRBV7-2	TRBJ1-2	many	CASSYLQGPYGYTF	TGTGCCAGCAGTTATCTGCAGGGTCCCTATGGCTACACCTTC
.	TRBV11-2	TRBJ2-1	many	CASSSLDGPGDEQFF	TGTGCCAGCAGCTCATTAGACGGACCGGGGGATGAGCAGTTCTTC